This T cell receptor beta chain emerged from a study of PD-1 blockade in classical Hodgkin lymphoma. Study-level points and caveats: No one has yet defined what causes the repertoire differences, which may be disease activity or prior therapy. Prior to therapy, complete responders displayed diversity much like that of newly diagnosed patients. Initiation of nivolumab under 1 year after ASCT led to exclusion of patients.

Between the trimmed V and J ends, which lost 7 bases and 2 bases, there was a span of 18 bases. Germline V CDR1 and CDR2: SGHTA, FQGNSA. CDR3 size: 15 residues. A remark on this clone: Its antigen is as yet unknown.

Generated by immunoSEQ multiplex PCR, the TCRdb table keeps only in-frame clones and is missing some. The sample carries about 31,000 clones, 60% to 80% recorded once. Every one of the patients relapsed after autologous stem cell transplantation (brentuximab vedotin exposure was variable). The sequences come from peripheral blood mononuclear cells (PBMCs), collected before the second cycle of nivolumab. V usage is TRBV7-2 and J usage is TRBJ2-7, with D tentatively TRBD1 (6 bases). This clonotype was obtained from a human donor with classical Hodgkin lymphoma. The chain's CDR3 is CASTVSTGTPYEQYF. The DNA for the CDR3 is TGTGCCAGCACCGTATCGACTGGGACACCCTACGAGCAGTACTTC.